The rows below give T cell receptor beta chains drawn from one sample of a study of beta chain features in type 1 diabetes. The protocol was immunoSEQ multiplex PCR, while the TCRdb copy is restricted to in-frame clones and leaves out a portion. The sample yields about 340,000 clones, approximately 13% seen once. The specimen was naive CD4+ T cells from blood. Source of these receptors: a woman aged 18-30 years with type 1 diabetes. CDR3s include the opening cysteine and the closing phenylalanine or tryptophan. D genes are given only for firm matches. Some rows have no size entry. The others give once, few or many, or a class for an expanded clone.

size: few; J: TRBJ2-1; V: TRBV29-1; D: TRBD2; DNA: TGCAGCGTTGAAGAGGGACTAGCGGGAGGAAGGTACAATGAGCAGTTCTTC; CDR3: CSVEEGLAGGRYNEQFF
size: NA; J: TRBJ2-1; V: TRBV4-1; D: TRBD2; DNA: TGCGCCAGCAGCCAAGGCACCGGGGGACTAGCGGGAGGGTTGGTATCCTACAATGAGCAGTTCTTC; CDR3: CASSQGTGGLAGGLVSYNEQFF
size: once; J: TRBJ1-1; V: TRBV9; D: NA; DNA: TGTGCCAGCAGCGACGGACCGGACAGCATTGCCACTGAAGCTTTCTTT; CDR3: CASSDGPDSIATEAFF
size: NA; J: TRBJ2-3; V: TRBV4-1; D: TRBD2; DNA: TGCGCCAGCAGCCAAGGGGTAGCGGGAAGCACAGATACGCAGTATTTT; CDR3: CASSQGVAGSTDTQYF
size: few; J: TRBJ2-1; V: TRBV29-1; D: TRBD2; DNA: TGCAGCGTTGGGACTAGTGTTAGGAATGAGCAGTTCTTC; CDR3: CSVGTSVRNEQFF
size: few; J: TRBJ1-4; V: TRBV4-3; D: NA; DNA: TGCGCCAGCAGCCCCGGGACAACCCAGCCAAAACTGTTTTTT; CDR3: CASSPGTTQPKLFF
size: NA; J: TRBJ1-1; V: TRBV25-1; D: TRBD1; DNA: TGTGCCAGCAGTGAATCGGGCACAGGGGTGGGCACTGAAGCTTTCTTT; CDR3: CASSESGTGVGTEAFF
size: few; J: TRBJ1-1; V: TRBV29-1; D: TRBD1; DNA: TGCAGCGGGGACCGGGACAGAAACACTGAAGCTTTCTTT; CDR3: CSGDRDRNTEAFF
size: NA; J: TRBJ2-5; V: TRBV5-6; D: NA; DNA: TGTGCCAGCAGCTTGTCCCAGGGTCGGACCCAGTACTTC; CDR3: CASSLSQGRTQYF
size: NA; J: TRBJ1-5; V: TRBV21-1; D: NA; DNA: TGTGCCAGCAGCAAAGGAGGGGCCGGGACAGGGATAAGGCCCCAGCATTTT; CDR3: CASSKGGAGTGIRPQHF
size: few; J: TRBJ1-5; V: TRBV7-2; D: NA; DNA: TGTGCCAGCAGCTTCGGGGGTCAGCCCCAGCATTTT; CDR3: CASSFGGQPQHF
size: NA; J: TRBJ2-7; V: TRBV5-1; D: NA; DNA: TGCGCCAGCAGTTCCCGACCTAGCTCCTACGAGCAGTACTTC; CDR3: CASSSRPSSYEQYF
size: NA; J: TRBJ1-2; V: TRBV5-6; D: NA; DNA: TGTGCCAGCAGCTCCCTCAGCAGGCCGGACTATGGCTACACCTTC; CDR3: CASSSLSRPDYGYTF